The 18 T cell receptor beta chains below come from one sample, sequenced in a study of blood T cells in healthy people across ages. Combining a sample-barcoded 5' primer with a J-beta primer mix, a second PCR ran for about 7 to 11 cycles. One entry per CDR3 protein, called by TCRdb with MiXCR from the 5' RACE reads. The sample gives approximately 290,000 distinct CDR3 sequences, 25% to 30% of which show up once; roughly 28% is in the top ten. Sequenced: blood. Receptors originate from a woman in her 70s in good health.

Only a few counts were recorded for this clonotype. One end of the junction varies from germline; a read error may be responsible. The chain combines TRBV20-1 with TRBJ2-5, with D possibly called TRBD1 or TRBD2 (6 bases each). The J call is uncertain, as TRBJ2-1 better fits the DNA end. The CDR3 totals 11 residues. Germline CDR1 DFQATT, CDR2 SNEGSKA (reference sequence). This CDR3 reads CSAGGRNEQFF. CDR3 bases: TGCAGTGCTGGGGGGCGGAATGAACAGTTCTTC.

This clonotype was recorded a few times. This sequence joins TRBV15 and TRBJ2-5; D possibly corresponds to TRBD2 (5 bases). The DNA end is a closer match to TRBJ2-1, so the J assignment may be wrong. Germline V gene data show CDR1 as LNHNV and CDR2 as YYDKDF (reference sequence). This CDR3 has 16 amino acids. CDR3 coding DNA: TGTGCCACCAGCAGAGATGGGAGTTCGGGCAAGAATGAGCAGTTCTTC. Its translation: CATSRDGSSGKNEQFF.

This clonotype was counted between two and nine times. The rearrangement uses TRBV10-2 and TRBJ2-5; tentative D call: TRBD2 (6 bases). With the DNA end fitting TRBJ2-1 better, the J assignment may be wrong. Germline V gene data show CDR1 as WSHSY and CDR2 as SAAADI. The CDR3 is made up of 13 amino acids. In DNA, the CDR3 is TGCGCCAGCACCAGACTAGGACACAATGAGCAGTTCTTC. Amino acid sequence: CASTRLGHNEQFF.

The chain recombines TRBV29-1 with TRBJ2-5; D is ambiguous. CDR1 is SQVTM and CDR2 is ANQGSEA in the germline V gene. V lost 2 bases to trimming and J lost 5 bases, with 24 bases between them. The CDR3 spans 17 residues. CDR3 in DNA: TGCAGCGTTGAATGGGTCAAAGGACCGACATATGGGGAGACCCAGTACTTC. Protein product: CSVEWVKGPTYGETQYF.

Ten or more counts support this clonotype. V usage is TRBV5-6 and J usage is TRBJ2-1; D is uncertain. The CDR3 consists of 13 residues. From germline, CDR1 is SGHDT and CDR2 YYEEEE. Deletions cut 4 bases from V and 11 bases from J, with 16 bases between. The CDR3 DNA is TGTGCCAGCAGCGACGACTCGATTTACAAGCAGTTCTTC. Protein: CASSDDSIYKQFF.

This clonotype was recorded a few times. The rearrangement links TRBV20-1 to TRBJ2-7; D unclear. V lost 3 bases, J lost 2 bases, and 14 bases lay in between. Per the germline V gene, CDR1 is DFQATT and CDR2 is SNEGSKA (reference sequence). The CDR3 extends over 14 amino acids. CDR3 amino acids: CSASRFPGAYEQYF. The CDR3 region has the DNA TGCAGTGCTAGTCGATTTCCCGGAGCCTACGAGCAGTACTTC.

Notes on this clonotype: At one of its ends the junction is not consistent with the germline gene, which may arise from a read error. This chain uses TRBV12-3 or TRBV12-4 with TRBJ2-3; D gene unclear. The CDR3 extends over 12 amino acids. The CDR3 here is CASRMYTDMQYF. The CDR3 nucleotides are TGTGCCAGCAGGATGTACACAGATATGCAGTATTTT.

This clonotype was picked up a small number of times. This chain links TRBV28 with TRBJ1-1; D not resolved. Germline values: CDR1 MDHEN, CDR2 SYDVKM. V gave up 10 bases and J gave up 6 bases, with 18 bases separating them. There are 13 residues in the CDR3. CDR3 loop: CATEPWASPEAFF. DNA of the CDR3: TGTGCCACCGAACCATGGGCCTCTCCTGAAGCTTTCTTT. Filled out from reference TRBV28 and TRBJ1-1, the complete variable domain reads DVKVTQSSRYLVKRTGEKVFLECVQDMDHENMFWYRQDPGLGLRLIYFSYDVKMKEKGDIPEGYSVSREKKERFSLILESASTNQTSMYLCATEPWASPEAFFGQGTRLTVV.

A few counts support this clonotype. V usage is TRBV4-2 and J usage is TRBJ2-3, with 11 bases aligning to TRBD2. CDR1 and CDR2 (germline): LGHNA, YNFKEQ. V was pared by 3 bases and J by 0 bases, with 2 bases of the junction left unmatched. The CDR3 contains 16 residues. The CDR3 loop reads CASSQGTSGSTDTQYF. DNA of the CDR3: TGTGCCAGCAGCCAGGGGACTAGCGGTAGCACAGATACGCAGTATTTT.

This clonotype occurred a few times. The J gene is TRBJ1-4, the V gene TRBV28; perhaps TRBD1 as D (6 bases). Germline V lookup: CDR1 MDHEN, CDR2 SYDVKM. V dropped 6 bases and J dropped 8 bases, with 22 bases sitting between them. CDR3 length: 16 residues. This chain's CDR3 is CASSQSYGQWEEKLFF. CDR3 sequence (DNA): TGTGCCAGCAGCCAAAGCTACGGACAGTGGGAGGAAAAACTGTTTTTT.

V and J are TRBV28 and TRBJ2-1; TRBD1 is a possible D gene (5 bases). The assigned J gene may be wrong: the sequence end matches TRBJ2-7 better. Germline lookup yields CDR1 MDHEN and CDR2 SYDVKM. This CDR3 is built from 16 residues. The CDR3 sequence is CASSFDVYGAVNEQYF. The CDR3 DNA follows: TGTGCCAGCAGTTTCGACGTTTATGGGGCCGTGAACGAGCAGTACTTC.

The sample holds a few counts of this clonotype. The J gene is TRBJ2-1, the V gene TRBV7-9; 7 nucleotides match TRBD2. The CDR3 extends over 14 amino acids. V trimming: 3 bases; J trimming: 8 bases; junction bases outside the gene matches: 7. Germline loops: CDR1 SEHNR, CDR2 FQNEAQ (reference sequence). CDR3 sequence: CASSFSREEDEQFF. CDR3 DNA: TGTGCCAGCAGCTTTTCTCGGGAGGAGGATGAGCAGTTCTTC. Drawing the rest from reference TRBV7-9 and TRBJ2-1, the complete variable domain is DTGVSQNPRHKITKRGQNVTFRCDPISEHNRLYWYRQTLGQGPEFLTYFQNEAQLEKSRLLSDRFSAERPKGSFSTLEIQRTEQGDSAMYLCASSFSREEDEQFFGPGTRLTVL.

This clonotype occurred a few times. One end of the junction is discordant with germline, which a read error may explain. CDR3: CPINWTSGRGAKETQYF. As DNA, the CDR3 is TGCCCCATAAACTGGACTAGCGGGCGTGGGGCGAAGGAGACCCAGTACTTC. This chain joins TRBV7-3 and TRBJ2-5, with TRBD2 matching 11 bases. The CDR3 is made up of 17 amino acids. Germline values: CDR1 SGHTA, CDR2 FQGTGA.

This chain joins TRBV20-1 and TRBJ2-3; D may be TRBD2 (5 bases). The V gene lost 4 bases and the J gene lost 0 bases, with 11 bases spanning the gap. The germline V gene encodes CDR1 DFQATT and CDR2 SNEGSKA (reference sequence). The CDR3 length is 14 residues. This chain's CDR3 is CSATGGLSTDTQYF. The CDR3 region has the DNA TGCAGTGCTACTGGCGGACTTAGCACAGATACGCAGTATTTT.

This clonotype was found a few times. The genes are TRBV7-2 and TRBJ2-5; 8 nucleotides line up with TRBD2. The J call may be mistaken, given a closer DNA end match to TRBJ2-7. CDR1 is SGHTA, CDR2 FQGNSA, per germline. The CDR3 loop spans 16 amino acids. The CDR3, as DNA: TGTGCCAGCAGCTCACTCTCTACGGGAGGGACCTACGAGCAGTACTTC. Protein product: CASSSLSTGGTYEQYF.

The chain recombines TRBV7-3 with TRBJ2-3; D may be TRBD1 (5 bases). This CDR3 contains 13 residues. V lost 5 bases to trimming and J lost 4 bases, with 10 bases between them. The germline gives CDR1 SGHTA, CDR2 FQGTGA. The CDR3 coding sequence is TGTGCCAGCAGCACAGGCCTCGCAGATACGCAGTATTTT. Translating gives CASSTGLADTQYF.

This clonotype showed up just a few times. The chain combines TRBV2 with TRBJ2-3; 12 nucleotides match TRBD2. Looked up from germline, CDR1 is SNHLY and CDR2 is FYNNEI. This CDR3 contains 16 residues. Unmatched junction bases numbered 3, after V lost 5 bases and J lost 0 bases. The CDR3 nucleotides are TGTGCCAGCAGTCAGACTAGCGGGAGAAGCACAGATACGCAGTATTTT. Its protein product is CASSQTSGRSTDTQYF.

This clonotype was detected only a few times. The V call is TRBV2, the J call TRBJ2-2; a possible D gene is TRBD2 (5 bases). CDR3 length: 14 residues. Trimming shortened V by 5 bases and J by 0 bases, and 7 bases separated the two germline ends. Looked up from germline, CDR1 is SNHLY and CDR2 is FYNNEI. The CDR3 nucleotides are TGTGCCAGCAGTCGGACTGCGAACACCGGGGAGCTGTTTTTT. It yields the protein CASSRTANTGELFF. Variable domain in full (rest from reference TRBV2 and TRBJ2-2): EPEVTQTPSHQVTQMGQEVILRCVPISNHLYFYWYRQILGQKVEFLVSFYNNEISEKSEIFDDQFSVERPDGSNFTLKIRSTKLEDSAMYFCASSRTANTGELFFGEGSRLTVL.